The source of this T cell receptor (beta chain) is a study of cytomegalovirus exposure and HLA in healthy donors. This clone has a single count. Between the trimmed V and J ends, which lost 6 bases and 0 bases, there was a span of 11 bases. Looked up from germline, CDR1 is MNHNS and CDR2 is SASEGT. The CDR3 consists of 14 residues. The PCR ran on 60 Vbeta and 13 Jbeta primers. Sequenced by immunoSEQ multiplex PCR; TCRdb stores in-frame clones only, minus some. The sample carries 150,000 to 200,000 clones, approximately 72% recorded once. J is TRBJ1-1 and V is TRBV6-1, with a possible D match to TRBD1 (6 bases). Material: PBMCs. This sequence was found in a man aged 35 to 55 in good health and CMV-seropositive. CDR3 region: CASRTGPMNTEAFF. DNA for the CDR3: TGTGCCAGCAGAACAGGGCCAATGAACACTGAAGCTTTCTTT.